The 14 T cell receptor beta chains presented below share a single source sample, sequenced in a study of OX40 agonist ivuxolimab in advanced cancers. The protocol was immunoSEQ multiplex PCR, while the TCRdb copy is restricted to in-frame clones and leaves out a portion. This repertoire shows about 75,000 clones, more than 85% found once; its top ten account for approximately 8%. Sequences were derived from CD4+ or CD8+ T cells sorted from blood, sampled in a trial of the OX40 agonist ivuxolimab. All receptors derive from an adult with an advanced solid tumor such as melanoma, head and neck, liver or kidney cancer.

The chain is built from TRBV5-4 and TRBJ2-5; D is undetermined. The CDR3 is 17 residues long. CDR1 SGHNT and CDR2 YYREEE come from the germline V gene (reference sequence). V dropped 4 bases and J dropped 3 bases, with 22 bases sitting between them. Here the CDR3 DNA reads TGTGCCAGCAGCCCCCGACCGGCCATAGGGCAAGAAGAGACCCAGTACTTC. It specifies CASSPRPAIGQEETQYF. Full variable domain (remainder filled in from reference TRBV5-4 and TRBJ2-5): ETGVTQSPTHLIKTRGQQVTLRCSSQSGHNTVSWYQQALGQGPQFIFQYYREEENGRGNFPPRFSGLQFPNYSSELNVNALELDDSALYLCASSPRPAIGQEETQYFGPGTRLLVL.

The genes are TRBV7-6 and TRBJ2-2; D gene unclear. Germline CDR1 and CDR2: SGHVS and FNYEAQ. The CDR3 covers 16 residues. V lost 1 base and J 0 bases, leaving 9 bases between the germline ends. CDR3 bases: TGTGCCAGCAGCTTAGGCACGTCCCCGAACACCGGGGAGCTGTTTTTT. Protein sequence: CASSLGTSPNTGELFF.

The chain uses TRBV5-1 and TRBJ2-1; D unclear. There are 17 residues in the CDR3. Deletions cut 0 bases from V and 0 bases from J, with 13 bases between. Germline CDR1 SGHRS, CDR2 YFSETQ. In DNA, the CDR3 is TGCGCCAGCAGCTTGGCCGGTCCATCGCGCTCCTACAATGAGCAGTTCTTC. Translated, it gives CASSLAGPSRSYNEQFF.

The chain links TRBV11-2 to TRBJ2-2; D is undetermined. The CDR3 has 14 amino acids. The V end lost 4 bases, the J end lost 0 bases, and 6 bases lay between the germline ends. The germline V gene has CDR1 SGHAT and CDR2 FQNNGV. The DNA for the CDR3 is TGTGCCAGCAGCTCCCAAACGAACACCGGGGAGCTGTTTTTT. It translates to CASSSQTNTGELFF. Full variable domain (remainder filled in from reference TRBV11-2 and TRBJ2-2): EAGVAQSPRYKIIEKRQSVAFWCNPISGHATLYWYQQILGQGPKLLIQFQNNGVVDDSQLPKDRFSAERLKGVDSTLKIQPAKLEDSAVYLCASSSQTNTGELFFGEGSRLTVL.

The V and J genes are TRBV5-1 and TRBJ1-4; no definite D call. Trimming left V 4 bases short and J 0 bases short, with 10 bases between. Germline V gene lookup returns CDR1 SGHRS and CDR2 YFSETQ. This CDR3 contains 15 residues. The CDR3 here is CASSPLGATNEKLFF. In DNA form, the CDR3 reads TGCGCCAGCAGCCCCCTTGGGGCAACTAATGAAAAACTGTTTTTT.

The chain uses TRBV20-1 and TRBJ1-1; possible D gene TRBD1, 5 bases. V was trimmed by 3 bases and J by 8 bases, leaving 10 bases between them. This CDR3 is built from 11 residues. Germline-derived CDR1 and CDR2 are DFQATT and SNEGSKA (reference sequence). The CDR3 sequence: CSASSGGEAFF. In DNA, the CDR3 is TGCAGTGCTAGTTCGGGGGGGGAAGCTTTCTTT.

This clone was observed a single time. Other DNA sequences in this sample translate to the same CDR3. The V call is TRBV7-6, the J call TRBJ1-3; TRBD1 matches at 8 bases. The CDR3 runs 15 residues. CDR1 and CDR2 from the germline V gene are SGHVS and FNYEAQ. The V and J ends lost 5 bases and 4 bases, in that order; junction bases with no gene match: 7. The CDR3 loop reads CASSLAGGEGNTIYF. CDR3 coding DNA: TGTGCCAGCAGCCTGGCAGGGGGCGAAGGAAACACCATATATTTT.

This chain connects TRBV18 to TRBJ2-1; D ambiguous. Germline CDR1 is KGHSH and CDR2 is LQKENI. CDR3 length: 14 residues. V gave up 2 bases and J gave up 5 bases, with 10 bases separating them. CDR3 sequence: CASSPGSGNNEQFF. Written as DNA, the CDR3 is TGTGCCAGCTCACCAGGTTCGGGCAACAATGAGCAGTTCTTC.

The chain recombines TRBV28 with TRBJ1-2; 9 bases match TRBD1. The germline V gene encodes CDR1 MDHEN and CDR2 SYDVKM. The CDR3 is 13 residues long. Unmatched junction bases numbered 6, after V lost 5 bases and J lost 8 bases. The CDR3 DNA reads as TGTGCCAGCAGTACAGGGACAGGGAGGGGCTACACCTTC. It codes for CASSTGTGRGYTF.

The chain uses TRBV2 and TRBJ2-3, with no clear D. The length of the CDR3 is 12 residues. CDR1 and CDR2 from the germline V gene are SNHLY and FYNNEI. V was pared by 10 bases and J by 5 bases, with 13 bases between. CDR3 protein: CAIWKGGDTQYF. The CDR3 nucleotides are TGTGCCATATGGAAGGGTGGAGATACGCAGTATTTT.

This chain links TRBV27 with TRBJ2-3, with 8 bases that match TRBD1. This CDR3 has 16 residues. V lost 6 bases to trimming and J lost 4 bases; unmatched junction nucleotides: 12. Germline V lookup: CDR1 MNHEY, CDR2 SMNVEV (reference sequence). This chain's CDR3 is CASSLSGGFSADTQYF. In nucleotides, the CDR3 is TGTGCCAGCAGCCTCTCAGGGGGCTTCAGCGCAGATACGCAGTATTTT.

V is TRBV5-5 and J is TRBJ1-5; 9 bases line up with TRBD1. Germline V gene data show CDR1 as SGHKS and CDR2 as YYEKEE (reference sequence). The ends lost 2 bases at V and 4 bases at J; junction bases unmatched: 1. The CDR3 spans 14 residues. Here the CDR3 DNA reads TGTGCCAGCAGCTTTGACAGGGGGAATCAGCCCCAGCATTTT. It encodes CASSFDRGNQPQHF.

The rearrangement links TRBV28 to TRBJ2-7; 7 nucleotides agree with TRBD1. Germline V gene data show CDR1 as MDHEN and CDR2 as SYDVKM. This CDR3 has 15 residues. The trim removed 8 bases at V and 2 bases at J, leaving 12 bases unmatched. CDR3 region: CASRDTGTATYEQYF. As DNA, the CDR3 is TGTGCCAGCCGCGATACCGGGACAGCTACCTACGAGCAGTACTTC.

The V gene is TRBV10-3, the J gene TRBJ2-1; TRBD2 matches 13 bases. Germline assignment: CDR1 ENHRY and CDR2 SYGVKD. V was pared by 4 bases and J by 9 bases, with 6 bases of the junction left unmatched. The CDR3 covers 15 residues. DNA of the CDR3: TGTGCCATCAGTGTCGGGACTAGCGGGAAATCTGAGCAGTTCTTC. This codes for CAISVGTSGKSEQFF.